The text below deals with one T cell receptor (beta chain). Antigen: not known. This record belongs to a study of cytomegalovirus exposure and HLA in healthy donors. Study at large: Earlier, 100 million to 130 million unique TCR beta sequences were recovered from some 200 million T cells by an analysis.

The CDR3 consists of 16 residues. V lost 4 bases to trimming and J lost 0 bases; unmatched junction nucleotides: 5. Germline V gene sequence: CDR1 LNHDA, CDR2 SQIVND (reference sequence). 60 Vbeta and 13 Jbeta primers were used in PCR. Sequencing used immunoSEQ multiplex PCR; TCRdb keeps in-frame clones, though not all of them. The top ten hold 6.8% of the sample, which has under 150,000 clones, around three quarters seen once. The study's findings and limits: In a later analysis, specific HLA alleles were associated with 15,000 to 20,000 TCR beta sequences at a 0.05 false discovery rate. A later look showed TCR association rates differing by HLA locus, highest for DRB1 and lowest for HLA-C.

This receptor was taken from a man aged 35 to 55 in good health and CMV-seropositive. This sequence joins TRBV19 and TRBJ2-2; 7 bases match TRBD1. Source material: PBMCs. CDR3 residues: CASSKGQGANTGELFF. CDR3 DNA: TGTGCCAGTAGTAAGGGGCAGGGGGCGAACACCGGGGAGCTGTTTTTT.